The entry below describes one T cell receptor (beta chain). Its matching antigen is unknown. This sample was taken from a study of T cells after yellow fever vaccination. One entry per CDR3 protein results from TCRdb running MiXCR on the 5' RACE reads. The data show about 350,000 distinct CDR3 sequences, roughly 8.3% seen once. Study observations and caveats: Most clones from primary vaccination were detected again post-booster (96% CD4, 88% CD8). CD4 and CD8 compartments shared a small share of clonotypes.

The V end lost 0 bases, the J end lost 3 bases, and 5 bases lay between the germline ends. CDR3 length: 12 amino acids. CDR1 is DFQATT and CDR2 is SNEGSKA in the germline V gene (reference sequence). The sample in question was PBMCs, obtained about 49 days after the first yellow fever vaccination. The chain employs TRBV20-1 and TRBJ2-5, with TRBD2 as a possible D gene (5 bases). The receptor comes from a man between 18 and 29 years old who received the YFV17D yellow fever vaccine. CDR3 in amino acids: CSARDSEETQYF. The CDR3 region has the DNA TGCAGTGCTAGAGATAGCGAAGAGACCCAGTACTTC.